What follows is one TCR beta chain and its context. Assay: immunoSEQ multiplex PCR; the TCRdb copy retains only in-frame clones and omits some. The profile covers about 250,000 clones, with 85% to 95% appearing a single time and 0.83% taken by the ten largest. Enrolled during active infection, Seattle patients were then followed longitudinally. CDR1 is MNHEY and CDR2 is SMNVEV in the germline V gene (reference sequence). The CDR3 loop spans 15 amino acids. The germline V and J ends were trimmed by 6 bases and 4 bases, with 18 bases remaining between them. This specimen belongs to a study of blood T cell repertoires in COVID-19. Study context: COVID-19 samples, acute and convalescent, were from the United States, Italy and Spain.

The origin of this receptor is a man aged 25-45 years with COVID-19, enrolled during active disease. The sample taken for sequencing was peripheral blood. The chain has TRBV27 and TRBJ1-2; possible D gene TRBD1, 6 bases. Here the CDR3 reads CASRSLGARVYGYTF. The CDR3 bases are TGTGCCAGCAGGAGTTTGGGGGCCCGAGTCTATGGCTACACCTTC.